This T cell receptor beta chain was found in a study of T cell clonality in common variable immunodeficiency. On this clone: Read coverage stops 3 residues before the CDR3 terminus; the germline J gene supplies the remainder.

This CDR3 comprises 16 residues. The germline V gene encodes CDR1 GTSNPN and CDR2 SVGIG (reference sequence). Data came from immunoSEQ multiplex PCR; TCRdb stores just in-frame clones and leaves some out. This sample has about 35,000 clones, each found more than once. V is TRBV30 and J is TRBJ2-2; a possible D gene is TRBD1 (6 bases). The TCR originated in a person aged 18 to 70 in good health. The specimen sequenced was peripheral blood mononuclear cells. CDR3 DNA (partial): TGTGCCTGGAGTGTCAGTCGGACAGCCACTAATGAAAAG. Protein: CAWSVSRTATNEK. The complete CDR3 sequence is CAWSVSRTATNEKLFF.